What follows describes a single T cell receptor (beta chain). Its antigen is still unknown. The beta constant-region primer was an equimolar mix of two oligonucleotides covering TRBC1 and TRBC2. Four rounds of PCR amplified the ligated cDNA using nested alpha and beta constant-region primers plus SP2. TCRdb independently ran MiXCR on the UMI-ligation and nested PCR reads; one entry per CDR3 protein. The sample records roughly 100,000 distinct CDR3 sequences, 10% to 12% being singletons. This sample is part of a study of naive and memory T cell subsets. Notes on the study in general: Possibly reflecting memory cells re-expressing CD45RA, a few larger clonotypes occurred in naive repertoires, especially CD8.

Cells stained for CD3, CD4, CD8, CD45RA and CD27 were sorted into four subsets. Sequenced input: naive CD4+ T cells from blood. The sequence derives from a human donor in good health.

The CDR3 region has the DNA TGCAGTGCTAGAAGAAGAGCGGGAGAGACATACAATGAGCAGTTCTTC. Translating it yields CSARRRAGETYNEQFF. The chain employs TRBV20-1 and TRBJ2-1; 8 nucleotides agree with TRBD2. The V gene's germline CDR1 is DFQATT and CDR2 SNEGSKA (reference sequence). The CDR3 sequence is 16 residues long. V dropped 2 bases and J dropped 4; count of bases not matched to a gene: 10.